This T cell receptor (beta chain) was recovered during a study of early T cells in non-severe SARS-CoV-2 infection. One entry per CDR3 protein, called by TCRdb with MiXCR from the 5' RACE reads. The sample gives over 50,000 distinct CDR3 sequences, over 10% of which show up once; 2.5% to 3% is in the top ten. Germline trimming cut 4 bases from V and 1 base from J; bases unmatched to any gene: 3. This CDR3 is 13 amino acids long. In germline, CDR1 is DFQATT, CDR2 SNEGSKA (reference sequence). Material: whole blood. The receptor comes from an adult who was a healthcare worker with PCR-confirmed SARS-CoV-2 infection or an uninfected control (not recorded which). J is TRBJ2-5 and V is TRBV20-1, with 7 bases aligning to TRBD1. The CDR3 nucleotides are TGCAGTGCTACCACAGGGGCCCAAGAGACCCAGTACTTC. Its protein product is CSATTGAQETQYF.